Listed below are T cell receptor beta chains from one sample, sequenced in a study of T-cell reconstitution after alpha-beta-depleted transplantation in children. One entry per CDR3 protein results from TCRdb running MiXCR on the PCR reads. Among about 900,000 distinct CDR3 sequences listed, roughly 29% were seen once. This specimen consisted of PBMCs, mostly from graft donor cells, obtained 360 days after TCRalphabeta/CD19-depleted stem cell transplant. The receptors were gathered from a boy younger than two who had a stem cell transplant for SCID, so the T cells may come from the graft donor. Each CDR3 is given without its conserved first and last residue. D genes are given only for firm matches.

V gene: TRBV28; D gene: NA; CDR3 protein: ASSLGGTVTGELF
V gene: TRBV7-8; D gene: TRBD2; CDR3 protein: ASSLGPTSGGGDTQY
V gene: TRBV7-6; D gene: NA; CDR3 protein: ASSFGDILTSYEQY
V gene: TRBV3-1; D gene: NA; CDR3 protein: ASSLQLGGSYNEQF
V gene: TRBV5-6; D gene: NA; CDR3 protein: ASSLAGAMGRVY
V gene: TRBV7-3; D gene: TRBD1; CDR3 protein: ASSLRSGGLDNEQF
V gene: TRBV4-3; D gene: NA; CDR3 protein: ASSQDRSRSYNEQF
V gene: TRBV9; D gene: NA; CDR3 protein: ASTRRDISTDTQY
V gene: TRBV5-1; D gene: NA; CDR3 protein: ASSFGDSHYGYT
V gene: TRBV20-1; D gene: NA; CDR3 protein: SARESPVWQY
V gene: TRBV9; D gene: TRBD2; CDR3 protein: ASSPRASGTSDDTQY
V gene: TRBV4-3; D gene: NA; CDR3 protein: ASSQVVGGSSTDTQY
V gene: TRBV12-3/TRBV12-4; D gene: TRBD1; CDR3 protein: ASKQGGTDTQY
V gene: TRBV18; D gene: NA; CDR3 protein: ASSPVKQSTGELF